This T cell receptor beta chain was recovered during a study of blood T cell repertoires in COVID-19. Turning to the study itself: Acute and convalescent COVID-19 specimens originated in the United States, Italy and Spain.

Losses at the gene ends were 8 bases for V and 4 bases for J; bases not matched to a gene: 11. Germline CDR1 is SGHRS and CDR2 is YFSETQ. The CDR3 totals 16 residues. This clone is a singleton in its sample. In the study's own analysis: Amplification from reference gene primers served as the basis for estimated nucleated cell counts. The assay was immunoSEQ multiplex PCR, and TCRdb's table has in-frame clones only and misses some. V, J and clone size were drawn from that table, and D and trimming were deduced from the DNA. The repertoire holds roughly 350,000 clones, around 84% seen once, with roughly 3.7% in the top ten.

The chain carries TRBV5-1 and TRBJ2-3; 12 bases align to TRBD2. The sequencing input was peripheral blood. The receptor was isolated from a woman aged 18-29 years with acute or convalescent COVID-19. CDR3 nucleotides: TGCGCCAGTGGTGCTAGCGGGAGGGAGGGCGCAGATACGCAGTATTTT. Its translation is CASGASGREGADTQYF.